The clone carrying this T cell receptor beta chain was picked up one time. This record comes from a study of technical replicates of blood from several donors. The assay was immunoSEQ multiplex PCR, and TCRdb's table has in-frame clones only and misses some. The repertoire holds tens of thousands of clones, with 90% to 95% as singletons. Germline CDR1 WNHNN, CDR2 SYGVQD (reference sequence). The CDR3 sequence is 15 residues long. The V gene end was trimmed by 2 bases and the J gene end by 5 bases; junction bases not matched to a gene: 7. The rearrangement joins TRBV10-1 to TRBJ2-7; 9 positions agree with TRBD2. The sequence was obtained from a human donor in good health. Sequenced material: T cells isolated from PBMCs. The DNA for the CDR3 is TGCGCCAGCAGTGAGAGGGCTAGCGGGAAGCACGAGCAGTACTTC. Amino acids: CASSERASGKHEQYF.